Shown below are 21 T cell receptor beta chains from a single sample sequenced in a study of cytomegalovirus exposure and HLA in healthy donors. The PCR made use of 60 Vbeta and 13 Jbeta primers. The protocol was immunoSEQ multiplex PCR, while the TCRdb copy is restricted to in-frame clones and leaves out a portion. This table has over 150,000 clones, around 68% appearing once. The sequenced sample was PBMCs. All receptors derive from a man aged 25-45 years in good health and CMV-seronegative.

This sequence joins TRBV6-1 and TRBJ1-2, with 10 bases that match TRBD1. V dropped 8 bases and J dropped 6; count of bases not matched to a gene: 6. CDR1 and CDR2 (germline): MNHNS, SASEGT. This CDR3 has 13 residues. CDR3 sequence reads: CASRRTGGDGYTF. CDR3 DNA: TGTGCCAGCCGAAGGACAGGGGGGGATGGCTACACCTTC.

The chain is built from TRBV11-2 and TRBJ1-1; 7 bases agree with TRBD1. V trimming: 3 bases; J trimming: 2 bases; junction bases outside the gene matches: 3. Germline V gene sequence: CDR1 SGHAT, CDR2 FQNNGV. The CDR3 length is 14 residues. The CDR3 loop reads CASSFRTGNTEAFF. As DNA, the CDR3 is TGTGCCAGCAGCTTCAGGACAGGAAACACTGAAGCTTTCTTT.

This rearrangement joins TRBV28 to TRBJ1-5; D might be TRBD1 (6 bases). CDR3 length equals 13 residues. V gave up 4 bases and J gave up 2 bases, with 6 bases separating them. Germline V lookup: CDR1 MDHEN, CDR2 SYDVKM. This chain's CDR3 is CASSYRGNQPQHF. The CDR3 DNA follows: TGTGCCAGCAGTTACAGGGGCAATCAGCCCCAGCATTTT.

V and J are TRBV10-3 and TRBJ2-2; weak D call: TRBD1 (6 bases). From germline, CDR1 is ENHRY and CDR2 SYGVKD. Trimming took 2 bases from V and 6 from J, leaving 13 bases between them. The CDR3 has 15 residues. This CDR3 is CAISEHTGYAGELFF. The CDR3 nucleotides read TGTGCCATCAGTGAGCATACAGGGTACGCCGGGGAGCTGTTTTTT.

CDR3 DNA: TGTGCCACCAGCAAGGGACTAGCAGGGGAGACCCAGTACTTC. Translating gives CATSKGLAGETQYF. The J gene is TRBJ2-5, the V gene TRBV15; 9 nucleotides match TRBD2. The CDR3 covers 14 residues. Per germline, CDR1 LNHNV and CDR2 YYDKDF (reference sequence). Germline trimming cut 4 bases from V and 5 bases from J; bases unmatched to any gene: 5. Complete variable domain (other parts from reference TRBV15 and TRBJ2-5): DAMVIQNPRYQVTQFGKPVTLSCSQTLNHNVMYWYQQKSSQAPKLLFHYYDKDFNNEADTPDNFQSRRPNTSFCFLDIRSPGLGDTAMYLCATSKGLAGETQYFGPGTRLLVL.

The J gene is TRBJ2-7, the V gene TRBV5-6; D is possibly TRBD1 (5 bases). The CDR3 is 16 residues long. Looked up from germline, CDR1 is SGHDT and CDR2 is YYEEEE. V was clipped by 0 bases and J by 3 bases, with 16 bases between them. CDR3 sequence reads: CASSLGIGHRGYEQYF. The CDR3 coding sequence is TGTGCCAGCAGCTTGGGCATCGGACATAGGGGCTACGAGCAGTACTTC.

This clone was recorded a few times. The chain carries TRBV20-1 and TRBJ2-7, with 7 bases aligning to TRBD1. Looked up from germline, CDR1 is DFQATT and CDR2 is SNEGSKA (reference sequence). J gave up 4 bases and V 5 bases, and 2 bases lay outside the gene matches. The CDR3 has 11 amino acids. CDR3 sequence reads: CSAPRGYEQYF. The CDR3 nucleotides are TGCAGTGCTCCCAGGGGGTACGAGCAGTACTTC.

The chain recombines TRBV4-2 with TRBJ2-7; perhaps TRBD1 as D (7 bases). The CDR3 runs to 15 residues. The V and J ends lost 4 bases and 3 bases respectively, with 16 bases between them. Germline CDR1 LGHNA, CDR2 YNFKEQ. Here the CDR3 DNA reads TGTGCCAGCAGCCGCGGGACAGACGCTTTCTACGAGCAGTACTTC. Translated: CASSRGTDAFYEQYF.

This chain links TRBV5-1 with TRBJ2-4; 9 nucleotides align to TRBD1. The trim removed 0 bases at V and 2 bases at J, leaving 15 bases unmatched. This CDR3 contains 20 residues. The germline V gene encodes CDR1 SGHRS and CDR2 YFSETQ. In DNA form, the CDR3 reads TGCGCCAGCAGCTTGGAGGGGTTTGACCGGGACAGGGTTTCCAAAAACATTCAGTACTTC. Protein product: CASSLEGFDRDRVSKNIQYF.

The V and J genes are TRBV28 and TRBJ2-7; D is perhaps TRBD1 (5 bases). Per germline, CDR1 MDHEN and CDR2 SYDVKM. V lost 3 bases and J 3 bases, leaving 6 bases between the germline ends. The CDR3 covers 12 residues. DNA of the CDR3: TGTGCCAGCAGTTTGCAGGGCTACGAGCAGTACTTC. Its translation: CASSLQGYEQYF. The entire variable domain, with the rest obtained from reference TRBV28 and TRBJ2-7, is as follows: DVKVTQSSRYLVKRTGEKVFLECVQDMDHENMFWYRQDPGLGLRLIYFSYDVKMKEKGDIPEGYSVSREKKERFSLILESASTNQTSMYLCASSLQGYEQYFGPGTRLTVT.

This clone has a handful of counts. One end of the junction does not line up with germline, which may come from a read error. CDR3 in amino acids: CASSLGLPWDYGYPF. CDR3 coding DNA: TGTGCCAGCAGTTTAGGACTCCCATGGGACTATGGCTACCCCTTC. The chain is built from TRBV28 and TRBJ1-2; possible D gene TRBD1, 5 bases. Per germline, CDR1 MDHEN and CDR2 SYDVKM. This CDR3 comprises 15 residues.

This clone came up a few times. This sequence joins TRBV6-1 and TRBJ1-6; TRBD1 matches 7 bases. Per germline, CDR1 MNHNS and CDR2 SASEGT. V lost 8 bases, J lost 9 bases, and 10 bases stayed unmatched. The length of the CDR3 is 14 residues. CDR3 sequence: CASSPGQQASPLHF. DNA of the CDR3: TGTGCCAGCTCACCGGGACAGCAGGCTTCACCCCTCCACTTT.

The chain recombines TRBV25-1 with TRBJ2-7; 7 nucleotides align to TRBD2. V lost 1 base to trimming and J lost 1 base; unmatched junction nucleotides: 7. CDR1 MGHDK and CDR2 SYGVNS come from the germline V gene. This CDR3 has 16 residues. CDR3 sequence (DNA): TGTGCCAGCAGTGAATCCAGGGCTAGCGGATCCTACGAGCAGTACTTC. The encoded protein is CASSESRASGSYEQYF.

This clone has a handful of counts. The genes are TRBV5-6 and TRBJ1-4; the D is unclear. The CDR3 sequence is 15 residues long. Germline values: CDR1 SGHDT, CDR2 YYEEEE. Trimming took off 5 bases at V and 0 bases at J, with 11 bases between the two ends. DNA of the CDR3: TGTGCCAGCAGAAGCCTCATCTCAACTAATGAAAAACTGTTTTTT. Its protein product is CASRSLISTNEKLFF.

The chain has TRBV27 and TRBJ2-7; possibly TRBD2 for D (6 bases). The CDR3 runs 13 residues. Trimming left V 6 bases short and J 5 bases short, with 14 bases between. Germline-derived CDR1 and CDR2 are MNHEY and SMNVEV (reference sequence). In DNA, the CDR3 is TGTGCCAGCAGATCGATAGGGACTCACGAGCAGTACTTC. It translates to CASRSIGTHEQYF.

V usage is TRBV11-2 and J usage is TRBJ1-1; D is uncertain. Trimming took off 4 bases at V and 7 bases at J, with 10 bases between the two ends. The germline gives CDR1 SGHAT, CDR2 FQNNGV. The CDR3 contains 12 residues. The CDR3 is CASSSVHHEAFF. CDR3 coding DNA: TGTGCCAGCAGCTCAGTACACCATGAAGCTTTCTTT.

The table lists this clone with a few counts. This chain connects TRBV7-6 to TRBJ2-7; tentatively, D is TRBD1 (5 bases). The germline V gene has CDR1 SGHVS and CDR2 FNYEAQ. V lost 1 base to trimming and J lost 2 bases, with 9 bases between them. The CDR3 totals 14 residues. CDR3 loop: CASSLEQATYEQYF. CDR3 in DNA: TGTGCCAGCAGCTTAGAACAGGCGACCTACGAGCAGTACTTC.

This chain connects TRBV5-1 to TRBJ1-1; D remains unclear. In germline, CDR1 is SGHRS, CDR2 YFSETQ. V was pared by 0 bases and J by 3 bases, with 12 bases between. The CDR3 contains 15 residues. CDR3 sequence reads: CASSLDVGRYTEAFF. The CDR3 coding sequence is TGCGCCAGCAGCTTGGATGTGGGGAGGTACACTGAAGCTTTCTTT.

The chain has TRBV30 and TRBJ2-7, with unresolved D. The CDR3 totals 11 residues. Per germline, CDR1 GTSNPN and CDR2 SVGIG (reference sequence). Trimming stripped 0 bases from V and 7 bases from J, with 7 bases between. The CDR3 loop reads CAWSVGLEQYF. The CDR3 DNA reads TGTGCCTGGAGTGTGGGCCTAGAGCAGTACTTC.

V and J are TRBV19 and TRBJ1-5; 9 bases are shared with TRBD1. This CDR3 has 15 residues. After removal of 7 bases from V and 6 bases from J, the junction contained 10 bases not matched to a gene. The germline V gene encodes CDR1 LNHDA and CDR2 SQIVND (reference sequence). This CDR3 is CASKKGQGFGQPQHF. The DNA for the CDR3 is TGTGCCAGTAAAAAAGGACAGGGGTTCGGTCAGCCCCAGCATTTT.

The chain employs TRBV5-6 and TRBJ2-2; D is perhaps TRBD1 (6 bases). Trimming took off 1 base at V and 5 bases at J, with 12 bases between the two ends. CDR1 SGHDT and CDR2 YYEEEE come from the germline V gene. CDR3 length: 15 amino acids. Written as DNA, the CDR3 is TGTGCCAGCAGCTTGTTCAGGGGCGAGACCGGGGAGCTGTTTTTT. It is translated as CASSLFRGETGELFF.